A selection of T cell receptor beta chains follows, all from one sample in a study of cytomegalovirus exposure and HLA in healthy donors. TCRdb keeps only in-frame clones here, not all; method: immunoSEQ multiplex PCR. The sample records approximately 190,000 clones, more than 65% being singletons. Sequencing was performed on PBMCs. These receptors all stem from a woman in her thirties in good health and CMV-seropositive. The CDR3 runs from the conserved cysteine through the conserved F or W. The D gene is left open where the match is weak. Clone size is shown for a subset of rows, as once, few, many or a class of expanded clone.

NA,NA,TRBJ1-2,TRBV19,TGTGCCAGTAGTAGGAGAGGGTCTGGCTACACCTTC,CASSRRGSGYTF
TRBD1,NA,TRBJ2-2,TRBV10-1,TGCGCCAGCAGTGAGTCGACTCCCGGGACAGGACACACCGGGGAGCTGTTTTTT,CASSESTPGTGHTGELFF
NA,NA,TRBJ1-1,TRBV25-1,TGTGCCAGCAGTGATAGGAACCCCAGGGCAGTCGCTTTCTTT,CASSDRNPRAVAFF
TRBD1,NA,TRBJ2-3,TRBV27,TGTGCCAGCAGTTTATCGCGCCTTATTACCGGACAGGGGGCAACAGATACGCAGTATTTT,CASSLSRLITGQGATDTQYF
NA,once,TRBJ2-7,TRBV18,TGTGCCAGCTCACCGGACAGTCCAACCTACGAGCAGTACTTC,CASSPDSPTYEQYF
NA,NA,TRBJ1-2,TRBV28,TGTGCCAGCAGTTTAATGCGGGCCCCCGGGAGGGGCTACACCTTC,CASSLMRAPGRGYTF
NA,NA,TRBJ2-5,TRBV7-9,TGTGCCAGCAGCTTAGGAACCCGGGGACAAGAGACCCAGTACTTC,CASSLGTRGQETQYF
TRBD2,NA,TRBJ2-5,TRBV4-1,TGCGCCAGCAGCCAAGATAACTGGACTAGCAATTTAGAGGTCGAGACCCAGTACTTC,CASSQDNWTSNLEVETQYF
NA,NA,TRBJ2-3,TRBV11-3,TGTGCCAGCAGCTCCGGACTAAAGTACACAGATACGCAGTATTTT,CASSSGLKYTDTQYF
TRBD1,NA,TRBJ1-5,TRBV6-6,TGTGCCAGCAGTTCACAGGGGGGTAGCAATCAGCCCCAGCATTTT,CASSSQGGSNQPQHF
NA,once,TRBJ2-1,TRBV7-8,TGTGCCAGCAGCTTAGTCCCGCGGCCCCAAACCAACGGGGAGCAGTTCTTC,CASSLVPRPQTNGEQFF
NA,NA,TRBJ2-1,TRBV5-1,TGCGCCAGCAGCTTGGCGGAGGGGGCCATAGATGAGCAGTTCTTC,CASSLAEGAIDEQFF
NA,few,TRBJ2-6,TRBV7-9,TGTTCCAGCAGCTTAGTAGGGGTTGGTGGGGCCAACGTCCTGACTTTC,CSSSLVGVGGANVLTF
TRBD1,NA,TRBJ2-5,TRBV11-1,TGTGCCAGCAGCCAGACAGGGCTCGACGAGACCCAGTACTTC,CASSQTGLDETQYF
NA,NA,TRBJ1-5,TRBV6-5,TGTGCCAGCAGTACCGGAGGGGTCAATCAGCCCCAGCATTTT,CASSTGGVNQPQHF
NA,few,TRBJ2-5,TRBV6-5,TGTGCCAGCAGCGGGACACTCATAGAGACCCAGTACTTC,CASSGTLIETQYF
TRBD2,NA,TRBJ2-5,TRBV28,TGTGCCAGCAGGGGGCGTCGAACGGGGGAGGGTAGAGAGACCCAGTACTTC,CASRGRRTGEGRETQYF
TRBD1,once,TRBJ1-1,TRBV6-1,TGTGCCAGCAGTGAATTTAGGGGAGGGACAGGGTGGCACACTGAAGCTTTCTTT,CASSEFRGGTGWHTEAFF
NA,NA,TRBJ1-2,TRBV6-1,TGTGCCAGCAGTGAGCGGGCTAACTATGGCTACACCTTC,CASSERANYGYTF
NA,NA,TRBJ1-4,TRBV7-9,TGTGCCAGCAGCCCCATTTGGGCCGAAAATGAAAAACTGTTTTTT,CASSPIWAENEKLFF
NA,NA,TRBJ2-2,TRBV11-3,TGTGCCAGCAGCTCGACACCGAACACCGGGGAGCTGTTTTTT,CASSSTPNTGELFF
NA,NA,TRBJ2-7,TRBV28,TGTGCCACCACAAGGGGGTTCGAGCAGTACTTC,CATTRGFEQYF
NA,NA,TRBJ1-2,TRBV6-5,TGTGCCAGCAGCCTCGGGAAGGGGGGGGCAGGTGGCTACACCTTC,CASSLGKGGAGGYTF
TRBD2,NA,TRBJ2-7,TRBV5-5,TGTGCCAGCAGCTTTACACTAGCGGGAGTCGGGGAGCAGTACTTC,CASSFTLAGVGEQYF
NA,NA,TRBJ1-1,TRBV27,TGTGCCAGCAGCCAGGGACAAATCACTGAAGCTTTCTTT,CASSQGQITEAFF
NA,NA,TRBJ1-2,TRBV7-8,TGTGCCAGCAGCTTATCCCGGACAGCTGGCTACACCTTC,CASSLSRTAGYTF
TRBD1,NA,TRBJ2-7,TRBV7-9,TGTGCCAGCAGCTTAGAGGCAGGGGGCATGTACTTC,CASSLEAGGMYF